These 22 T cell receptor beta chains share one sample of origin, sequenced in a study of T cell clonotyping in hematopoietic cell transplantation. Assay used: immunoSEQ multiplex PCR; TCRdb lists only in-frame clones, some missing. The table has 17,000 or so clones, 60% to 75% seen once. The sample consisted of peripheral blood mononuclear cells. These receptors were collected from a woman aged 55-69 years in good health. Some clones in this sample may be carry-over from other donors' samples.

The chain recombines TRBV11-1 with TRBJ2-7; D unresolved. Germline CDR1 is SGHAT and CDR2 is FQDESV (reference sequence). The CDR3 contains 12 residues. Trimming cost V 1 base and J 4 bases, with 5 bases left between them. CDR3 sequence reads: CASSLVGYEQYF. The CDR3 nucleotides read TGTGCCAGCAGCTTAGTCGGTTACGAGCAGTACTTC.

V is TRBV11-2 and J is TRBJ2-2; a weak D match, TRBD2 (6 bases). Per germline, CDR1 SGHAT and CDR2 FQNNGV. The ends were cut back, 7 bases at V and 4 bases at J, with 16 bases in the middle. The CDR3 is made up of 15 amino acids. For the CDR3, the DNA is TGTGCCAGCATGGGCCGGAGGGCGGGCACCGGGGAGCTGTTTTTT. Encoded protein: CASMGRRAGTGELFF.

This chain links TRBV7-8 with TRBJ1-5; D gene unclear. Trimming left V 0 bases short and J 6 bases short, with 6 bases between. Germline V gene sequence: CDR1 SGHVS, CDR2 FQNEAQ. This CDR3 contains 13 residues. Here the CDR3 reads CASSLAMGQPQHF. CDR3 in DNA: TGTGCCAGCAGCTTAGCTATGGGTCAGCCCCAGCATTTT.

The rearrangement links TRBV11-2 to TRBJ2-5, with TRBD1 matching over 7 bases. The CDR3 has 15 residues. The junction had 10 bases not matched to a gene; V was cut back by 7 bases and J by 2 bases. CDR1 SGHAT and CDR2 FQNNGV come from the germline V gene. The CDR3 spells CASTLTTGVQETQYF. CDR3 in DNA: TGTGCCAGCACCCTAACCACAGGGGTACAAGAGACCCAGTACTTC.

This clone was seen more than once but under ten times. The chain combines TRBV4-3 with TRBJ1-6; maybe TRBD1 (6 bases). V gave up 1 base and J gave up 7 bases, with 11 bases separating them. CDR3 size: 15 residues. Germline CDR1 is LGHNA and CDR2 is YSLEER. The CDR3 sequence: CASSQGGQPNSPLHF. The CDR3 DNA reads as TGCGCCAGCAGCCAAGGGGGACAACCAAATTCACCCCTCCACTTT.

The chain joins TRBV2 to TRBJ2-7; perhaps D is TRBD1 or TRBD2 (5 bases each). V was shortened by 7 bases and J by 7 bases, with 17 bases between the two germline ends. CDR3 length: 13 residues. CDR1 is SNHLY and CDR2 is FYNNEI in the germline V gene. The CDR3 nucleotides read TGTGCCAGCAAAGGACTGGGGGTCGGGGAGCAGTACTTC. This codes for CASKGLGVGEQYF.

The chain links TRBV7-8 to TRBJ2-7; the D is unclear. The ends were cut back, 5 bases at V and 2 bases at J, with 10 bases in the middle. Germline loops: CDR1 SGHVS, CDR2 FQNEAQ. The CDR3 covers 13 residues. CDR3 sequence (DNA): TGTGCCAGCAGCCCTCGACTGGCCTACGAGCAGTACTTC. Translated, it gives CASSPRLAYEQYF.

The chain uses TRBV7-8 and TRBJ2-7, with 9 bases that match TRBD2. Germline V gene sequence: CDR1 SGHVS, CDR2 FQNEAQ. Trimming at V came to 3 bases and at J to 0 bases, leaving 0 bases not matched to a gene. The CDR3 contains 14 residues. The CDR3 sequence: CASSFSGGSYEQYF. The CDR3, as DNA: TGTGCCAGCAGCTTTAGCGGGGGCTCCTACGAGCAGTACTTC.

This clone was counted only a few times. The chain couples TRBV28 to TRBJ1-5; no reliable D call. From germline, CDR1 is MDHEN and CDR2 SYDVKM. V lost 3 bases to trimming and J lost 2 bases, with 8 bases between them. The CDR3 has 14 amino acids. This chain's CDR3 is CASSFGSGNQPQHF. The CDR3 nucleotides are TGTGCCAGCAGTTTCGGTTCAGGCAATCAGCCCCAGCATTTT.

The chain employs TRBV4-1 and TRBJ1-3, with TRBD1 as a possible D gene (5 bases). Germline CDR1 MGHRA, CDR2 YSYEKL. There are 12 residues in the CDR3. V gave up 0 bases and J gave up 8 bases, with 5 bases separating them. CDR3 in amino acids: CASSQEGDTIYF. The CDR3 nucleotides read TGCGCCAGCAGCCAAGAAGGGGACACCATATATTTT.

The chain recombines TRBV29-1 with TRBJ2-7, with D perhaps TRBD1 or TRBD2 (5 bases each). V was trimmed by 7 bases and J by 5 bases, leaving 15 bases between them. This CDR3 is built from 12 residues. Germline CDR1 reads SQVTM; CDR2 reads ANQGSEA. The CDR3, as DNA: TGCAGCGCCGGACGGGGCGGTGACGAGCAGTACTTC. Its protein product is CSAGRGGDEQYF.

The chain has TRBV5-6 and TRBJ2-1; 9 bases align to TRBD1. The CDR3 is made up of 14 amino acids. Trimming removed 8 bases from V and 8 bases from J; junction bases left unmatched: 11. Germline CDR1 is SGHDT and CDR2 is YYEEEE. This CDR3 is CASFGTGGTYEQFF. In DNA form, the CDR3 reads TGTGCCAGTTTTGGAACAGGGGGCACGTATGAGCAGTTCTTC.

The rearrangement links TRBV5-1 to TRBJ2-1, with no clear D. Germline V gene lookup returns CDR1 SGHRS and CDR2 YFSETQ. V lost 4 bases, J lost 2 bases, and 13 bases lay in between. The CDR3 loop spans 15 amino acids. CDR3 loop: CASSEVDGTYNEQFF. DNA for the CDR3: TGCGCCAGCAGCGAAGTCGACGGAACCTACAATGAGCAGTTCTTC.

The J gene is TRBJ2-5, the V gene TRBV5-6; no definite D call. V gave up 2 bases and J gave up 3 bases, with 2 bases separating them. The CDR3 is made up of 11 amino acids. Germline V gene lookup returns CDR1 SGHDT and CDR2 YYEEEE. CDR3 loop: CASSFEETQYF. The DNA of the CDR3 is TGTGCCAGCAGCTTTGAAGAGACCCAGTACTTC. The full variable domain, rest sourced from reference TRBV5-6 and TRBJ2-5, is DAGVTQSPTHLIKTRGQQVTLRCSPKSGHDTVSWYQQALGQGPQFIFQYYEEEERQRGNFPDRFSGHQFPNYSSELNVNALLLGDSALYLCASSFEETQYFGPGTRLLVL.

This chain joins TRBV28 and TRBJ2-7; TRBD2 matches 9 bases. Trimming at V came to 2 bases and at J to 3 bases, leaving 5 bases not matched to a gene. CDR1 and CDR2 from the germline V gene are MDHEN and SYDVKM. This CDR3 is 15 amino acids long. The CDR3 loop reads CASSLIKREVYEQYF. CDR3 in DNA: TGTGCCAGCAGTTTAATAAAGCGGGAGGTCTACGAGCAGTACTTC.

The genes are TRBV28 and TRBJ1-5; D remains unclear. Germline V CDR1 and CDR2: MDHEN, SYDVKM. CDR3 length: 13 amino acids. Trimming stripped 8 bases from V and 2 bases from J, with 10 bases between. The CDR3 DNA sequence: TGTGCCAGCGGCGTAGGCCGCAATCAGCCCCAGCATTTT. Protein sequence: CASGVGRNQPQHF.

This clone was seen only a few times. This CDR3 is CASSTDRLNTEAFF. The CDR3 DNA reads TGTGCCAGCAGCACGGACAGGTTGAACACTGAAGCTTTCTTT. V and J are TRBV28 and TRBJ1-1, with 7 bases lining up with TRBD1. The V segment lost 6 bases and the J segment 0 bases; nucleotides outside the gene matches: 4. The CDR3 extends over 14 amino acids. Per the germline V gene, CDR1 is MDHEN and CDR2 is SYDVKM.

The genes are TRBV25-1 and TRBJ2-1; 8 bases line up with TRBD2. Germline trimming cut 4 bases from V and 4 bases from J; bases unmatched to any gene: 3. Germline lookup yields CDR1 MGHDK and CDR2 SYGVNS. There are 14 residues in the CDR3. The CDR3 region has the DNA TGTGCCAGCAGTGTCGCGGGGGGTTACAATGAGCAGTTCTTC. It is translated as CASSVAGGYNEQFF.

The V call is TRBV2, the J call TRBJ2-7; D is perhaps TRBD1 (5 bases). This CDR3 region has 13 residues. Germline-derived CDR1 and CDR2 are SNHLY and FYNNEI. V lost 7 bases and J lost 12, with 22 bases in between. The CDR3 DNA sequence: TGTGCCAGCATACGGACACCCCCTCGCTTTCCGTACTTC. Translation gives CASIRTPPRFPYF.

This clone was observed a few times. J is TRBJ2-1 and V is TRBV7-3; 11 bases match TRBD2. The CDR3 has 15 amino acids. Germline lookup yields CDR1 SGHTA and CDR2 FQGTGA. Losses at the gene ends were 6 bases for V and 12 bases for J; bases not matched to a gene: 13. In DNA, the CDR3 is TGTGCCAGCAGTTCGACTAGCGGGGCCCAGGGCGTGCAGTTCTTC. It translates to CASSSTSGAQGVQFF. The full variable domain, rest sourced from reference TRBV7-3 and TRBJ2-1, is GAGVSQTPSNKVTEKGKYVELRCDPISGHTALYWYRQSLGQGPEFLIYFQGTGAADDSGLPNDRFFAVRPEGSVSTLKIQRTERGDSAVYLCASSSTSGAQGVQFFGPGTRLTVL.

The chain has TRBV6-6 and TRBJ2-3; D ambiguous. Germline loops: CDR1 MNHNY, CDR2 SVGAGI (reference sequence). V lost 6 bases, J lost 2 bases, and 9 bases lay in between. The CDR3 loop spans 13 amino acids. DNA for the CDR3: TGTGCCAGCAGCGACATGTACACAGATACGCAGTATTTT. It translates to CASSDMYTDTQYF.

CDR3 in DNA: TGTGCCATCAGTGCAGTCAGTGGATCCGCAGATACGCAGTATTTT. Its protein product is CAISAVSGSADTQYF. This chain links TRBV10-3 with TRBJ2-3, with D unclear. This CDR3 spans 15 amino acids. The germline V gene has CDR1 ENHRY and CDR2 SYGVKD. Trimming took 4 bases from V and 4 from J, leaving 15 bases between them.